This T cell receptor beta chain was recorded in a study of shared clonotypes between healthy human individuals (dated by TCRdb to 2018 to 2020). Regarding the research as a whole: Three men and a couple of women, aged 18 to 49 years, made up the cohort. Between about 0.94 and 8.9 billion PBMCs per donor were obtained by leukapheresis. To increase sequencing depth and limit assay-specific biases, TCR repertoire library preparation and sequencing were carried out by different laboratories using diverse techniques. The study deeply sequenced blood TCR repertoires of several healthy adults to estimate repertoire size and the extent of clonotype sharing between individuals.

Summary of the overall study and its limitations: The genetic and exposure-history diversity represented was limited by the small number of donors. Pairwise subsampling indicated that sequencing depth was expected to affect the degree of clonotype sharing among donors. Only blood was sampled, and tissue TCR repertoires likely differ from those in blood.

The donors were healthy, HIV-negative adults with no recently reported acute infections or vaccinations. Every donor was a Caucasian adult living in Nashville, Tennessee, USA. For unsorted samples, roughly 81 million PBMCs were counted and genomic DNA was extracted with the QIAamp DNA Blood Mini kit. After blood collection by leukapheresis, PBMCs were isolated using Ficoll-Histopaque density gradient centrifugation and then cryopreserved in the vapor phase of liquid nitrogen. Using the deep immunoSEQ assay, multiplex PCR amplified TCR CDR3 regions from genomic DNA. Genomic DNA extracted from each cell subset was distributed evenly over all wells of several immunoSEQ 96-well plates, and each plate served as one replicate. For unsorted PBMC, roughly 330 ng genomic DNA, equal to 30,000 or so T cell genomes, was loaded into each replicate PCR. Ten immunoSEQ deep assay plates were used to sequence the unsorted PBMC genomic DNA. The purified libraries were quantified using a Qubit 3.0 fluorometer, sized with a Bioanalyzer 2100, and then quantified again using the KAPA Library Quantification kit. Every immunoSEQ 96-well plate was sequenced on a separate single-read 150-cycle Illumina NextSeq 550 flow cell. In the authors' own workflow: Because the immunoSEQ output held only junctional sequences and lacked quality scores, the filtering could not match the filtering applied to full-length reads. To assign V/J genes and CDR3, sequences were annotated using PyIR, a Python wrapper for IgBLAST v1.9, with IMGT germline references. Reads with weak V/J assignments (E-value above 1e-6), missing CDR3, stop codons, out-of-frame junctions, or ambiguous translated residues were removed. A V3J clonotype was defined by an identical inferred V gene, J gene, and CDR3 amino acid sequence. To compute the percentage overlap between repertoires, the number of shared unique clonotypes was divided by the size of the smaller repertoire. Repertoire richness was assessed with RTK rarefaction, the Chao1 estimator, and Recon v2.1 estimates of unobserved clonotypes. Drawn from immuneACCESS, this table holds only the in-frame rearrangements with V and J called that TCRdb kept. Clones are partly lost; checked studies trace under half to an unresolved V gene and leave the rest unexplained. For V, J and clone size, that table is used; D and trimming come from the DNA. This sample has over 400,000 clones in its table, and around 80% of those were observed once. The top ten constitute more than 10% of the sample.

About this clone itself: This receptor's antigen is unknown. Per-base quality was not reported, and no clone a single base away is much larger than it.

V is pared back by 2 bases and J by 0 bases, with 14 bases lying between the germline termini. CDR1 SEHNR and CDR2 FQNEAQ were looked up in the germline V gene (reference sequence). Inclusive of the bounding cysteine and phenylalanine, the CDR3 is 17 residues long. Only the CDR3 portion is preserved as DNA: 51 bases, with reading frame beginning at the first base. The sequence is built from TRBV7-9 and TRBJ1-5, with an unclear D gene assignment. The sequenced sample was PBMCs. The TCR sequence derives from a woman in her thirties or forties in good health. Some clones in this sample may be carry-over from other donors' samples. The nucleotide sequence reads as follows: TGTGCCAGCAGCTTAAGGCAGGCGGACTATAGCAATCAGCCCCAGCATTTT. Its translation reads: CASSLRQADYSNQPQHF.